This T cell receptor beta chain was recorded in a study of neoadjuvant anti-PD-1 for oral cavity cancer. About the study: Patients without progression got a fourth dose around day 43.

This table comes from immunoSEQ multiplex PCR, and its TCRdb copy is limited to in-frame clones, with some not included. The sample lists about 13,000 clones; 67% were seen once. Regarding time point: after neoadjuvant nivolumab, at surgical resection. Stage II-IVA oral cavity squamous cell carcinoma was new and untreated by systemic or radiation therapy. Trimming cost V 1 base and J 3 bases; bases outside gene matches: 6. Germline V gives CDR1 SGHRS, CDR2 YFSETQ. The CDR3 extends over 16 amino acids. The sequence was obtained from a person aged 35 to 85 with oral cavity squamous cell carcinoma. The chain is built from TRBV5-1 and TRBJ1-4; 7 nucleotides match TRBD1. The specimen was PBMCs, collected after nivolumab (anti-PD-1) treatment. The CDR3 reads CASSLLSGTANEKLFF. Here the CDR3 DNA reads TGCGCCAGCAGCTTGTTATCCGGGACAGCTAATGAAAAACTGTTTTTT.